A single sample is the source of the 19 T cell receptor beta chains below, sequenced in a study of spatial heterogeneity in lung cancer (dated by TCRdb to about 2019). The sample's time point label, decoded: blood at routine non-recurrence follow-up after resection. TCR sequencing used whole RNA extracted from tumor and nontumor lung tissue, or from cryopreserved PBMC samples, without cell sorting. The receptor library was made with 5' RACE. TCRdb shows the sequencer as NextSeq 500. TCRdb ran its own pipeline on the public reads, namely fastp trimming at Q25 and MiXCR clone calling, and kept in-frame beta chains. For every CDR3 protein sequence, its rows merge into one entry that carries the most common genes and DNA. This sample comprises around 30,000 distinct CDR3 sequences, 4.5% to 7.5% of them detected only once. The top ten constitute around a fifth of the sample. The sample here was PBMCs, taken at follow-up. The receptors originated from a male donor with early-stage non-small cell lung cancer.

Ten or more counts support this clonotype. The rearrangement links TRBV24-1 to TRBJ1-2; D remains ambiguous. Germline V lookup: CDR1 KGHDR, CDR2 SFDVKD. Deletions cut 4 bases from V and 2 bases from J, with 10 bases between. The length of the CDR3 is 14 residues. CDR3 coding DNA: TGTGCCACCAGTGACCCGACCGAAAACTATGGCTACACCTTC. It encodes CATSDPTENYGYTF.

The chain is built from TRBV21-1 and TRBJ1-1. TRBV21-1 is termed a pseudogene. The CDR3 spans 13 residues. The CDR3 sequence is CASSGTEYTEAFF. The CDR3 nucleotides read TGTGCCAGCAGCGGGACTGAGTACACTGAAGCTTTCTTT.

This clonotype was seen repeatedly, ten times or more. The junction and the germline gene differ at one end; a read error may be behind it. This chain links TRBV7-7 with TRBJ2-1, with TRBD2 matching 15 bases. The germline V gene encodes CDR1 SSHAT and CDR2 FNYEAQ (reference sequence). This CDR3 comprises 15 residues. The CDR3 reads CASSYGLAGGNEQFF. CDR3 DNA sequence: TGTGCTAGCAGCTACGGACTAGCGGGGGGGAATGAGCAGTTCTTC.

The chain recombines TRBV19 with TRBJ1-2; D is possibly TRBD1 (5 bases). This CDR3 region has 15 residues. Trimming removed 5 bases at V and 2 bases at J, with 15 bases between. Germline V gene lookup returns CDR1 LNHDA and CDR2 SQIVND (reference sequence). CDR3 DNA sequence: TGTGCCAGTAGTGTGTACCTTCAGGGAAACTATGGCTACACCTTC. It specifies CASSVYLQGNYGYTF.

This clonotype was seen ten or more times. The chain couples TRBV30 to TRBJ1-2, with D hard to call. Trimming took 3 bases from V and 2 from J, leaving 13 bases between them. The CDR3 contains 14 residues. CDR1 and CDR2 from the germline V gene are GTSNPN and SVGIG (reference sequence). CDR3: CAWSALDQNYGYTF. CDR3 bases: TGTGCCTGGAGCGCTTTGGACCAAAACTATGGCTACACCTTC. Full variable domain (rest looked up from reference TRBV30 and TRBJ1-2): SQTIHQWPATLVQPVGSPLSLECTVEGTSNPNLYWYRQAAGRGLQLLFYSVGIGQISSEVPQNLSASRPQDRQFILSSKKLLLSDSGFYLCAWSALDQNYGYTFGSGTRLTVV.

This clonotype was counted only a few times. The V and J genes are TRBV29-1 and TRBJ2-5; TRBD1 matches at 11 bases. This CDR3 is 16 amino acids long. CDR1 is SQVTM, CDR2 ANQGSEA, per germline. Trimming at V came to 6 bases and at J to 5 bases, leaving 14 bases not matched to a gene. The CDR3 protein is CSVDGQGATRWETQYF. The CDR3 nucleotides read TGCAGCGTAGACGGACAGGGGGCGACTAGATGGGAGACCCAGTACTTC.

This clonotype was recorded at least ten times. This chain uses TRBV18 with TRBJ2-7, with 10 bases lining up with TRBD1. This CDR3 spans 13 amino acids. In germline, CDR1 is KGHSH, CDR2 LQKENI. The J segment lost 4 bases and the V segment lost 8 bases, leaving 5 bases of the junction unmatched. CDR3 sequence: CASTPGQGYEQYF. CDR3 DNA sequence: TGTGCCAGCACCCCGGGACAGGGGTACGAGCAGTACTTC.

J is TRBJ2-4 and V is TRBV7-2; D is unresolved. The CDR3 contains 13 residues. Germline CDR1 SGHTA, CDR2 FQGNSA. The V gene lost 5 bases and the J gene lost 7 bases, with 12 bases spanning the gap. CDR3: CASSGWGGNIQYF. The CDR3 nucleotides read TGTGCCAGCAGCGGATGGGGTGGGAACATTCAGTACTTC.

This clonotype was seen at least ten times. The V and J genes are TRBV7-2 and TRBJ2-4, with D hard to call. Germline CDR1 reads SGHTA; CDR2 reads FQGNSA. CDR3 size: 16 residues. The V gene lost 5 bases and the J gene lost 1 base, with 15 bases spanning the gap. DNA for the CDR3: TGTGCCAGCAGCGCGCCCGGAGCAGAGGCCAAAAACATTCAGTACTTC. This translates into CASSAPGAEAKNIQYF. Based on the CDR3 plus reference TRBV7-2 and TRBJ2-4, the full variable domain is GAGVSQSPSNKVTEKGKDVELRCDPISGHTALYWYRQSLGQGLEFLIYFQGNSAPDKSGLPSDRFSAERTGGSVSTLTIQRTQQEDSAVYLCASSAPGAEAKNIQYFGAGTRLSVL.

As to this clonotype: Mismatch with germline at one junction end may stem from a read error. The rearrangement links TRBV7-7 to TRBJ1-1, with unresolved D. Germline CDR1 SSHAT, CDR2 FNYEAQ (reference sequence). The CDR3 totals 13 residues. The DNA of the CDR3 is TGTGCTAGCAGCTACACAGTGAACACTGAAGCTTTCTTT. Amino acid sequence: CASSYTVNTEAFF.

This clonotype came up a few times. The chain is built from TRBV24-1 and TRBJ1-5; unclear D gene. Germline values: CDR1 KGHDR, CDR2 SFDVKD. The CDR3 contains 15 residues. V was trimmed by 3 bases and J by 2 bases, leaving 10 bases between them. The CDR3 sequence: CATSDIAVGNQPQHF. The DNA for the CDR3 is TGTGCCACCAGTGATATCGCAGTTGGCAATCAGCCCCAGCATTTT.

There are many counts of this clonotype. The CDR3 here is CASFKDSPNYEQYF. In DNA form, the CDR3 reads TGCGCCAGTTTCAAGGACAGCCCTAACTACGAGCAGTACTTC. This chain joins TRBV5-1 and TRBJ2-7, with D possibly TRBD1 on 6 matching bases. Germline CDR1 SGHRS, CDR2 YFSETQ. The length of the CDR3 is 14 residues. Trimming pared 8 bases from V and 3 bases from J, leaving 18 bases between.

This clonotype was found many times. The CDR3 coding sequence is TGCGCCAGCAGCCGGAAACATGGACTAGCGGGAGAGTCCGACCAAGAGACCCAGTACTTC. It encodes CASSRKHGLAGESDQETQYF. The chain links TRBV4-1 to TRBJ2-5; 13 nucleotides agree with TRBD2. CDR3 length equals 20 residues. After removal of 4 bases from V and 0 bases from J, the junction contained 14 bases not matched to a gene. CDR1 is MGHRA, CDR2 YSYEKL, per germline.

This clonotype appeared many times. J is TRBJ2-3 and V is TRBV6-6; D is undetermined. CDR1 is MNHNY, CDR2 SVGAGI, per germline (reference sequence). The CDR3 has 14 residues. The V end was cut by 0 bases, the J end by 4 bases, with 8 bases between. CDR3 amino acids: CASSYSDVADTQYF. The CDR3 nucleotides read TGTGCCAGCAGTTACTCCGATGTTGCAGATACGCAGTATTTT.

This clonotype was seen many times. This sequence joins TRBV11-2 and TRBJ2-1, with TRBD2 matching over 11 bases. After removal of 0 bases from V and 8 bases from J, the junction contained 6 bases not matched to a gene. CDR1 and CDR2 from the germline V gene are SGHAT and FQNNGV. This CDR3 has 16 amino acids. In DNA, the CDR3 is TGTGCCAGCAGCTTAGAGGGTAGCGGGAGGGTCTATGAGCAGTTCTTC. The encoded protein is CASSLEGSGRVYEQFF.

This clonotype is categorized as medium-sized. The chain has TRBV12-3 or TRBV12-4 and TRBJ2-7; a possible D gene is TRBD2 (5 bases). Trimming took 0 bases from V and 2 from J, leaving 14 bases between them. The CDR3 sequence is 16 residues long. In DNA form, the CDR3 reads TGTGCCAGCAGTTTAGCGCGCGGACTTGATACCTACGAGCAGTACTTC. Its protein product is CASSLARGLDTYEQYF.

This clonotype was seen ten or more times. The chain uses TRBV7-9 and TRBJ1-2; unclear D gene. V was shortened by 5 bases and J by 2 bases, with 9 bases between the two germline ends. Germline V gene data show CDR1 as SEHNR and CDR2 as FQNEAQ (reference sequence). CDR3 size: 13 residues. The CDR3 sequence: CASSPAANYGYTF. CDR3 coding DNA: TGTGCCAGCAGCCCTGCAGCGAACTATGGCTACACCTTC.

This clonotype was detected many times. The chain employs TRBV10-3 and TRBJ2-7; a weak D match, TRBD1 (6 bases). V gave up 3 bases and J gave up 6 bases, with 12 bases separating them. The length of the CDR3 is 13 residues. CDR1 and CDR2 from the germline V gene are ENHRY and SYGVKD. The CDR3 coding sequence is TGTGCCATCAGTGAAAGACAGGTGTCCGAGCAGTACGTC. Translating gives CAISERQVSEQYV.

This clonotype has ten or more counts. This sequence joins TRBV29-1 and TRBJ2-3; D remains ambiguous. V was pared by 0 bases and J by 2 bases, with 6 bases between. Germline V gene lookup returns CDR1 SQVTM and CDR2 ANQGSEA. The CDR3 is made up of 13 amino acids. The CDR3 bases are TGCAGCGTTGAAGATAAAAACACAGATACGCAGTATTTT. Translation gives CSVEDKNTDTQYF.